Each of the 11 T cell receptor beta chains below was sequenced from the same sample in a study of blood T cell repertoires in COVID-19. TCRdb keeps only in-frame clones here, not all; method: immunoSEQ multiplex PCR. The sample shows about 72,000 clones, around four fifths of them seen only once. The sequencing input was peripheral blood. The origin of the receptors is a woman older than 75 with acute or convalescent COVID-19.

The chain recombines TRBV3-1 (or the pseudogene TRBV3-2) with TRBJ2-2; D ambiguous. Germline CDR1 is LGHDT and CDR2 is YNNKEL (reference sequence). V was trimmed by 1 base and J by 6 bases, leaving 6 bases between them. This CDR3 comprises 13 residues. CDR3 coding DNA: TGTGCCAGCAGCCAAGTGAGGTCCGGGGAGCTGTTTTTT. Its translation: CASSQVRSGELFF.

The CDR3 reads CASSNRRQGAGGYTF. DNA of the CDR3: TGTGCCAGTAGTAACCGGAGACAGGGGGCCGGTGGCTACACCTTC. This rearrangement joins TRBV19 to TRBJ1-2, with 10 nucleotides matching TRBD1. V lost 4 bases and J lost 7; bases outside the gene matches: 9. The germline gives CDR1 LNHDA, CDR2 SQIVND (reference sequence). The CDR3 extends over 15 amino acids. Combining the CDR3 with reference TRBV19 and TRBJ1-2 gives the whole variable domain DGGITQSPKYLFRKEGQNVTLSCEQNLNHDAMYWYRQDPGQGLRLIYYSQIVNDFQKGDIAEGYSVSREKKESFPLTVTSAQKNPTAFYLCASSNRRQGAGGYTFGSGTRLTVV.

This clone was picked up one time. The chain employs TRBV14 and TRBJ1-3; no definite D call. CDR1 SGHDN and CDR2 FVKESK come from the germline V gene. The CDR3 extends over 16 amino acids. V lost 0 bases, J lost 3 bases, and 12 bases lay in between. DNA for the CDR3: TGTGCCAGCAGCCAAGATAAATGGCCGGGTGGAAACACCATATATTTT. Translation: CASSQDKWPGGNTIYF.

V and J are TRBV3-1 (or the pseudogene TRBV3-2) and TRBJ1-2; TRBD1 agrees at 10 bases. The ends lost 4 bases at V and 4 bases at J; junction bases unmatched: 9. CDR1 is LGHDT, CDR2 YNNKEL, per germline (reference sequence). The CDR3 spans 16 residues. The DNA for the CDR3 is TGTGCCAGCAGCCCAAGCGGACAGGGGGATCTCTATGGCTACACCTTC. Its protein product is CASSPSGQGDLYGYTF.

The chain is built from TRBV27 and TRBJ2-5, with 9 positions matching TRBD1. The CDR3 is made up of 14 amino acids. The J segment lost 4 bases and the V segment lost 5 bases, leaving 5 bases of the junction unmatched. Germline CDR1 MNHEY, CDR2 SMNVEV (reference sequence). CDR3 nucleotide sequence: TGTGCCAGCAGTAAAGGACAGGGGCGAGAGACCCAGTACTTC. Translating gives CASSKGQGRETQYF.

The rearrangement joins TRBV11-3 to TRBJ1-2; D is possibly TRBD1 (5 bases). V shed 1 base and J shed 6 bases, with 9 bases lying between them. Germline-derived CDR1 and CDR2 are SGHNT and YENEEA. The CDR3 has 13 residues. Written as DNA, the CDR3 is TGTGCCAGCAGCTTAGGGGGCCCGGATGGCTACACCTTC. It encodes CASSLGGPDGYTF.

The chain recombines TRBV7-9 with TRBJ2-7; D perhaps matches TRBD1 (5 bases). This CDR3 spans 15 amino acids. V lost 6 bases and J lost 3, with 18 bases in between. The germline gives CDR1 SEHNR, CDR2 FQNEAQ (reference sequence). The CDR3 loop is CASRKLGQADYEQYF. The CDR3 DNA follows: TGTGCCAGCAGGAAATTGGGGCAGGCGGACTACGAGCAGTACTTC.

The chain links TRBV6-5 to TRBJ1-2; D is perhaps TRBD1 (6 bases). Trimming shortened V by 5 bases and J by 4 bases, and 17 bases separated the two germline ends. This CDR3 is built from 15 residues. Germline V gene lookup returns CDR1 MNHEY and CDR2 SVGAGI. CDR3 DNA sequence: TGTGCCAGCAGTCGACGACTCAGGGGAGCCTATGGCTACACCTTC. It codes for CASSRRLRGAYGYTF.

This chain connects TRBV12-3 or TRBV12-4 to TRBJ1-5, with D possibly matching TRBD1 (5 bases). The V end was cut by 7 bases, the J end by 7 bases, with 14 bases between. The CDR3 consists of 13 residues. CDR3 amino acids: CASKEAGKQPQHF. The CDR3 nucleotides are TGTGCCAGCAAGGAAGCAGGGAAACAGCCCCAGCATTTT.

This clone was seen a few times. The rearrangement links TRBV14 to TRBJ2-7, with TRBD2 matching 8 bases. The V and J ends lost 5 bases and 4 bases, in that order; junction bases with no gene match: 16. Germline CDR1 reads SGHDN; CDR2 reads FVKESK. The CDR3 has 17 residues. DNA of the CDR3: TGTGCCAGCAGCTCATATTCGGTAGCGGGAAATGAATACGAGCAGTACTTC. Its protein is CASSSYSVAGNEYEQYF. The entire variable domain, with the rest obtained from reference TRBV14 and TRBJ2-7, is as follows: EAGVTQFPSHSVIEKGQTVTLRCDPISGHDNLYWYRRVMGKEIKFLLHFVKESKQDESGMPNNRFLAERTGGTYSTLKVQPAELEDSGVYFCASSSYSVAGNEYEQYFGPGTRLTVT.

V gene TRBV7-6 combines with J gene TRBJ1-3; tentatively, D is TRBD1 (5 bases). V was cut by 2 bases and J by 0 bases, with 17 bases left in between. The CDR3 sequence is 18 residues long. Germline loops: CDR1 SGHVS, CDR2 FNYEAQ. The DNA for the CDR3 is TGTGCCAGCAGCTTAAATATTGGGGACTTCGTCTCTGGAAACACCATATATTTT. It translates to CASSLNIGDFVSGNTIYF.